What follows is one T cell receptor beta chain and its context. The antigen it binds to is not known. No base-level quality is on record; no much larger clone is a single base apart. This specimen belongs to a study of cytomegalovirus exposure and HLA in healthy donors (dated by TCRdb to between 2016 and 2019). General notes on the study: In an earlier analysis of 587 of the donors, 250 to 350 Gb of sequence data and approximately 100 million unique TCR beta sequences from 180 million or so T cells were reported. The study was designed to test whether signatures of past pathogen exposure could be identified by cataloging public T cell receptors. Along with the roughly 670-subject first cohort, a separate validation cohort of over a hundred different subjects was used. Genome-wide SNP genotypes for about 55% of the roughly 670 donors were used in a later genetic analysis, which treated that subset as a discovery cohort. Typing coverage differed by locus: A, B, C, DRB1 and DQB1 were typed in about 629-630 donors, DQA1 in about 560, DPA1 in approximately 610, and DPB1 in approximately 450. All discovery cohort repertoires had been generated on a single sequencing platform. An earlier analysis of several hundred of the donors used high-throughput TCR beta sequencing to judge whether each TCR beta V gene segment behaved as functional or pseudogenic. In the later analysis, no new phenotypic data were used to find candidate immune exposures; instead, reliance was placed on TCR beta sequences and their occurrence across donors. About five DR-DQ haplotypes were treated as single units for association and clustering because of strong linkage in the cohort. The study used immunosequencing to profile the T cell repertoires of approximately 640 subjects and linked those repertoires to cytomegalovirus serostatus. To study patterns of TCR occurrence, a later analysis re-analyzed previously published TCR beta repertoires from 600 to 750 donors and added high-resolution HLA genotyping. An early release that covered about 600 HLA-typed donors contained about 290 gigabases of sequencing data and around 85 million unique TCR sequences. To predict cytomegalovirus infection status, the study combined high-throughput TCR immunosequencing, statistical association of individual TCRs with disease status, and machine learning. Across some 400 genotyped donors of the cohort, an average of approximately 220,000 unique TCR beta nucleotide sequences per donor were sequenced, and approximately 17% of those sequences were non-productive. Donor age, sex, ethnicity and CMV serostatus were compiled alongside the repertoire data. HLA typing covered class I and class II loci at four-digit resolution. Of the approximately 400 genotyped donors, approximately 83% fell in the genetic ancestry cluster associated with self-reported Caucasian donors. Overall study results and their limits: A later analysis reported that several top co-occurrence clusters appeared linked to parvovirus B19, influenza, CMV and Epstein-Barr virus. This cohort had only TCR beta chains sequenced, and the lack of alpha or paired-chain data limited which features could be detected. Because HLA typing was unavailable for some donors at each locus, only the typed subset was used in association tests. The only immune exposure information available for the cohort was CMV serostatus. Because counts were too low, seventeen rarely observed V segments, including chromosome 9 orphons, were left out of the earlier analysis of a few hundred of the donors. Specific HLA alleles were associated with some 15,000 TCR beta sequences at a false discovery rate of 0.05 in a later analysis. The classifier was reported to diagnose cytomegalovirus status with high specificity and sensitivity in both the original and validation cohorts. When HLA alleles, especially DR and DQ, strongly co-occurred, TCR associations were difficult to assign to individual alleles. A group of highly shared sequence variants was considered likely to be a technical artifact of the sequencing pipeline. In a later analysis, HLA-associated TCR beta chains were found to be more clonally expanded and to have lower generation probabilities than equally common non-associated chains. Across donors, most TCR sequences were observed very rarely, whereas some public TCRs were present in many individuals. In a later analysis, most CMV-associated TCR beta chains were found to appear HLA-restricted, with HLA associations seemingly driven largely by CMV exposure. A later genetic analysis reported fewer N-insertions in productive TCRs among donors in an Asian-associated ancestry cluster than the approximately 670-donor mean. A further reported finding was that TCR beta sequences accurately predicted the HLA-A and HLA-B alleles for most subjects in the first cohort. It was suggested by the authors that the approach could potentially be generalized to other disease states and immunological phenotypes. The study listed 150 to 200 TCR beta chains as associated with cytomegalovirus. An association between a missense DCLRE1C variant and V-gene and J-gene trimming of TCR beta chains was found in a later genetic analysis and replicated in an independent cohort. Linkage disequilibrium might explain the correlated functional status among segregating V segments, but an unknown experimental factor could not be excluded. Broadly in line with IMGT annotations, most TCR beta V segments showed up in productive rearrangements about 90% or about 30% of the time in an earlier analysis of 450 to 600 of the donors. Roughly uniform sequencing depth across donors was assumed in presence/absence analyses, although this assumption may not hold. In a later analysis, TCR association rates were found to vary across HLA loci, with the most associated TCRs seen for DRB1 alleles and the fewest for HLA-C alleles. Some IMGT-functional V segments, including TRBV6-2 and TRBV6-3, could not be told apart with the 87-base-pair reads, so those segments were excluded. Three of the identified cytomegalovirus-associated TCR beta chains were confirmed in vitro to be specific for cytomegalovirus antigens.

The germline V gene (reference sequence) sets CDR1 to LNHNV and CDR2 to YYDKDF. Reading from cysteine to phenylalanine, the CDR3 counts 16 amino acids. Only the CDR3 DNA stays, 48 bases, in frame from base 1. V and J lose 0 bases and 6 bases, and a span of 12 bases separates them. In total, roughly 710 healthy bone marrow donors made up the cohort. At the time of sampling, every cohort member was nominally healthy, though immune exposures that went unrecorded were likely present. The donor was CMV seronegative and was included in the group of a few hundred seronegative cohort members. A peripheral blood sample was collected from each donor, and TCR beta sequencing was performed on peripheral blood mononuclear cells. The Qiagen DNeasy Blood Extraction Kit was used to extract genomic DNA from the blood cell samples. The library was built by means of the immunoSEQ multiplex PCR assay. For the multiplex PCR, a mixture combining 60 forward primers for TCR Vbeta segments and 13 reverse primers for TCR Jbeta segments was used. Amplification of the CDR3 region of rearranged TCR beta genes was performed with a multiplex PCR assay on genomic DNA. The Illumina HiSeq System was used to sequence the amplified TCR beta libraries as 87-base-pair reads. On the study's bioinformatics: A later analysis counted tens of millions of unique TCR beta chains across the 500 to 850 repertoires, and around 12 million of these chains were shared by at least two donors. Raw reads were error-corrected and collapsed into unique sequences with a nearest-neighbor algorithm that merged closely related sequences to remove PCR and sequencing errors. V, D and J gene segments were assigned by aligning CDR3 sequences to IMGT reference sequences. For a sequence to be retained, a match of at least six nucleotides to both a V gene segment and a J gene segment was required. Rearrangements were called productive when the CDR3 lacked stop codons and stayed in frame with V and J; all others were non-productive. CDR3 was defined by IMGT convention, running from the second conserved V-encoded cysteine to the conserved J-encoded phenylalanine. The earlier analysis of 500 to 750 of the donors excluded any sequence lacking an unambiguous match to a single V gene segment. In an earlier analysis of approximately 590 of the donors, V segments were called functional above 56.7% productive rearrangements and were called segregating when the between-donor standard deviation exceeded 5%. A statistical classification framework was built for diagnosing cytomegalovirus status from the catalog of TCR beta chain sequences. In a later analysis, TCR nucleotide sequences were compared against IMGT/GENE-DB human TR gene sequences so that V and J genes could be assigned. Using the TCRdist pipeline, a later analysis assigned CDR3 sequences along with most-parsimonious VDJ recombination scenarios. In a later analysis, each TCR beta chain was defined by its CDR3 amino acid sequence together with its V-gene family, and reads lacking a unique V-gene family were excluded. As a way to deal with suspected cross-contamination and a sequencing artifact, a later analysis dropped approximately 590 nucleotide sequences that were highly shared and had low generation probability. For each public chain, a later analysis derived a clonal expansion index from normalized ranks of inferred template counts within each repertoire. In a later analysis, generation probabilities were computed using a VDJ recombination model fitted to out-of-frame rearrangements, and the results were checked against IGoR. A later analysis scored TCR-TCR, TCR-HLA and TCR-CMV co-occurrence with hypergeometric tests, applying a repertoire-size bias correction to TCR pairs. In a later analysis, false discovery rates were estimated by permuting HLA or CMV assignments 20 times. In a later analysis, co-occurring TCRs were grouped using DBSCAN, and TCRdist sequence similarity was added for clustering within HLA-allele-positive subsets. Repertoires with fewer than 30,000 or more than 120,000 public chains, plus five repertoires with anomalous nucleotide sharing, were excluded from co-occurrence clustering. Not all clones reach the TCRdb copy of this immuneACCESS table, which keeps in-frame sequences only. Checked studies attribute under half of the gap to unresolved V genes and leave the rest unexplained. V and J calls and clone size are given by that table; D and trimming were obtained from the DNA. This sample gives under 200,000 clones in total; around four fifths of them show up just once. The top ten clones comprise 3.1% of the sample.

The material sequenced was PBMCs. The V and J segments used are TRBV15 and TRBJ1-6; TRBD1 could be the D gene, as 5 bases match. The source is a female donor in good health and CMV-seronegative. The CDR3 protein: CATSRDPTGPNSPLHF. The nucleotide sequence is given as TGTGCCACCAGCAGAGATCCTACAGGCCCTAATTCACCCCTCCACTTT.